This entry lists 4 T cell receptor beta chains sequenced from one sample in a study of T-cell memory formation after mild COVID-19. MiXCR was run by TCRdb on the 5' RACE reads, yielding one entry per CDR3 protein. The sample holds a few hundred thousand distinct CDR3 sequences; 16% are singletons and the top ten take around a fifth. The sample consisted of PBMCs or a T cell subset sorted from them (not recorded which). These TCRs come from a man younger than 30 who had mild COVID-19 (a few samples of this study predate the infection). Cell type and time point are not known.

This clonotype was recorded only once. The rearrangement joins TRBV2 to TRBJ2-7; D is unclear. The V and J ends lost 0 bases and 6 bases respectively, with 3 bases between them. The CDR3 contains 11 residues. CDR1 is SNHLY, CDR2 FYNNEI, per germline. Here the CDR3 reads CASSEASEQYV. CDR3 nucleotide sequence: TGTGCCAGCAGTGAAGCTTCCGAGCAGTACGTC.

This clonotype was counted only a few times. This chain uses TRBV4-3 with TRBJ1-2; possible D gene TRBD1, 6 bases. Looked up from germline, CDR1 is LGHNA and CDR2 is YSLEER. CDR3 length: 14 residues. Trimming took 0 bases from V and 8 from J, leaving 13 bases between them. CDR3 loop: CASSQDGGRLGYTF. The CDR3 DNA follows: TGCGCCAGCAGCCAAGATGGGGGGCGCTTGGGCTACACCTTC.

Only a few counts were recorded for this clonotype. The J gene is TRBJ2-1, the V gene TRBV5-6, with D unclear. V lost 4 bases to trimming and J lost 12 bases, with 17 bases between them. The CDR3 runs to 13 residues. CDR1 and CDR2 from the germline V gene are SGHDT and YYEEEE. CDR3 loop: CASSLAGVAGQFF. CDR3 nucleotide sequence: TGTGCCAGCAGCCTGGCTGGGGTTGCAGGGCAGTTCTTC.

This clonotype showed up just a few times. The genes are TRBV30 and TRBJ2-3, with 10 positions matching TRBD2. CDR3 length: 13 residues. The V gene's germline CDR1 is GTSNPN and CDR2 SVGIG (reference sequence). The J segment lost 3 bases and the V segment lost 7 bases, leaving 4 bases of the junction unmatched. As DNA, the CDR3 is TGTGCCTTATCTAGCGGGGGAACAGATACGCAGTATTTT. Its protein product is CALSSGGTDTQYF.